These 23 T cell receptor beta chains share one sample of origin, sequenced in a study of blood T cells in healthy people across ages. A J-beta primer mix and a sample-barcoded 5' primer were used in a second PCR of about 7 to 12 cycles. Each CDR3 protein gets one entry after TCRdb re-called the 5' RACE reads with MiXCR. The data contain roughly 1.7 million distinct CDR3 sequences, 30% to 40% of them singletons. The sequenced sample was blood. The source is a woman aged 30 to 39 in good health.

The V call is TRBV9, the J call TRBJ1-6; 8 bases fit TRBD1. CDR3 length: 16 amino acids. The junction had 7 bases not matched to a gene; V was cut back by 0 bases and J by 8 bases. Germline loops: CDR1 SGDLS, CDR2 YYNGEE. The CDR3 here is CASSVGAGTGDSPLHF. The CDR3 DNA is TGTGCCAGCAGCGTAGGAGCCGGGACAGGAGATTCACCCCTCCACTTT.

This chain joins TRBV10-3 and TRBJ1-2; a possible D gene is TRBD1 (6 bases). CDR1 ENHRY and CDR2 SYGVKD come from the germline V gene. This CDR3 region has 14 residues. V was shortened by 7 bases and J by 2 bases, with 14 bases between the two germline ends. The CDR3 nucleotides are TGTGCCATCAAAAGGGCAGGGGAGAACTATGGCTACACCTTC. Its translation: CAIKRAGENYGYTF.

This clonotype was seen a handful of times. The chain carries TRBV5-4 and TRBJ2-1; TRBD2 aligns across 8 bases. Germline V gene lookup returns CDR1 SGHNT and CDR2 YYREEE (reference sequence). CDR3 length: 18 residues. After removal of 0 bases from V and 7 bases from J, the junction contained 15 bases not matched to a gene. In DNA, the CDR3 is TGTGCCAGCAGCTTGGCGGGGGCGGGGGGTGTAGGTAAAAATGAGCAGTTCTTC. This sequence encodes CASSLAGAGGVGKNEQFF.

This clonotype occurred many times. The genes are TRBV6-6 and TRBJ2-1; 7 nucleotides agree with TRBD1. The length of the CDR3 is 15 residues. V shed 5 bases, J shed 4 bases, and the junction held 8 bases outside the gene matches. Germline V gene sequence: CDR1 MNHNY, CDR2 SVGAGI (reference sequence). CDR3 sequence (DNA): TGTGCCAGCAGTGACCGGACAGGAGATTACAATGAGCAGTTCTTC. This sequence encodes CASSDRTGDYNEQFF.

This clonotype was recorded a few times. The chain employs TRBV5-6 and TRBJ2-7; 12 bases match TRBD2. Unmatched junction bases numbered 5, after V lost 7 bases and J lost 6 bases. This CDR3 has 13 residues. Germline CDR1 is SGHDT and CDR2 is YYEEEE. CDR3 coding DNA: TGTGCCAGCCGGACTAGCGGGGACGCCGAGCAGTACTTC. It encodes CASRTSGDAEQYF.

In this sample, this clonotype turned up a few times. V usage is TRBV10-3 and J usage is TRBJ1-1, with 7 positions matching TRBD1. Trimming took 6 bases from V and 3 from J; bases not matched to a gene: 7. Germline CDR1 reads ENHRY; CDR2 reads SYGVKD. This CDR3 has 14 residues. CDR3 nucleotides: TGTGCCATCAGGGAAACAGGGGATGACACTGAAGCTTTCTTT. Translating gives CAIRETGDDTEAFF.

This clonotype was recorded only once. The chain has TRBV10-3 and TRBJ1-1; 9 bases are shared with TRBD1. V lost 10 bases and J lost 2; bases outside the gene matches: 17. The CDR3 spans 17 residues. The germline V gene encodes CDR1 ENHRY and CDR2 SYGVKD. Here the CDR3 reads CASGRPGQGRGNTEAFF. CDR3 sequence (DNA): TGTGCCAGCGGGCGCCCGGGACAGGGACGCGGAAACACTGAAGCTTTCTTT.

This clonotype was picked up a small number of times. The chain uses TRBV7-2 and TRBJ2-1; unclear D gene. This CDR3 region has 14 residues. Trimming took 4 bases from V and 3 from J, leaving 10 bases between them. Germline V gene lookup returns CDR1 SGHTA and CDR2 FQGNSA. The CDR3 is CASSSPASYNEQFF. Written as DNA, the CDR3 is TGTGCCAGCAGCTCCCCCGCTAGCTACAATGAGCAGTTCTTC.

Many counts were recorded for this clonotype. The V and J genes are TRBV2 and TRBJ2-5; D call uncertain. Trimming stripped 2 bases from V and 0 bases from J, with 7 bases between. The CDR3 extends over 14 amino acids. Germline CDR1 is SNHLY and CDR2 is FYNNEI. The CDR3 DNA sequence: TGTGCCAGCAGTGAAAACAGTAACCAAGAGACCCAGTACTTC. Its translation: CASSENSNQETQYF.

The chain links TRBV13 to TRBJ2-1, with TRBD2 matching over 11 bases. The length of the CDR3 is 16 residues. Germline values: CDR1 PRHDT, CDR2 FYEKMQ (reference sequence). V was pared by 5 bases and J by 8 bases, with 11 bases of the junction left unmatched. CDR3 coding DNA: TGTGCCAGCAGCCCAGCCGGGACTAGCGGATACGATGAGCAGTTCTTC. It translates to CASSPAGTSGYDEQFF.

This clonotype was detected ten times or more. The V call is TRBV29-1, the J call TRBJ2-1; TRBD1 agrees at 9 bases. This CDR3 contains 14 residues. V lost 5 bases to trimming and J lost 2 bases; unmatched junction nucleotides: 4. Germline lookup yields CDR1 SQVTM and CDR2 ANQGSEA. CDR3 sequence (DNA): TGCAGCGTTCCGGACAGGGGAACCTACAATGAGCAGTTCTTC. Its protein product is CSVPDRGTYNEQFF.

This clonotype came up many times. The CDR3 nucleotides are TGTGCCAGCAGTCCGACGGGGTCCGAGACCCAGTACTTC. It encodes CASSPTGSETQYF. The rearrangement joins TRBV27 to TRBJ2-5, with D possibly TRBD2 on 5 matching bases. Trimming removed 5 bases at V and 5 bases at J, with 12 bases between. CDR1 MNHEY and CDR2 SMNVEV come from the germline V gene (reference sequence). The CDR3 loop spans 13 amino acids.

The chain uses TRBV13 and TRBJ2-7, with a tentative D call TRBD2 (6 bases). The CDR3 sequence is 15 residues long. Trimming removed 6 bases from V and 0 bases from J, with 15 bases in between. Per germline, CDR1 PRHDT and CDR2 FYEKMQ (reference sequence). CDR3 coding DNA: TGTGCCAGCAGTGCCGGGACGGGGGACTCCTACGAGCAGTACTTC. Protein product: CASSAGTGDSYEQYF.

Worth noting for this clonotype: This may stem from a read error, because a much larger clone lies one nucleotide away. The rearrangement uses TRBV28 and TRBJ2-3; D remains unclear. This CDR3 has 15 amino acids. Germline CDR1 MDHEN, CDR2 SYDVKM. The CDR3 DNA reads TGTGCCAACAGTTTCGAACTCCCTCGCACAGATACGCAGTATTTT. This gives the protein CANSFELPRTDTQYF.

The V and J genes are TRBV20-1 and TRBJ1-5, with a tentative D call TRBD1 (6 bases). CDR1 and CDR2 (germline): DFQATT, SNEGSKA (reference sequence). V was clipped by 6 bases and J by 0 bases, with 12 bases between them. This CDR3 comprises 14 residues. CDR3 DNA sequence: TGCAGTGCAGCCTGGACAGTTAGCAATCAGCCCCAGCATTTT. It yields the protein CSAAWTVSNQPQHF.

The chain is built from TRBV10-1 and TRBJ2-7, with D hard to call. V dropped 4 bases and J dropped 0 bases, with 7 bases sitting between them. There are 13 residues in the CDR3. CDR1 is WNHNN, CDR2 SYGVQD, per germline (reference sequence). The CDR3 DNA reads TGCGCCAGCAGTGTTTCAGACTCCTACGAGCAGTACTTC. It encodes CASSVSDSYEQYF.

The chain couples TRBV10-3 to TRBJ2-5, with TRBD1 matching 7 bases. The J call may be incorrect, as the DNA end agrees better with TRBJ2-7. Germline V gives CDR1 ENHRY, CDR2 SYGVKD. This CDR3 spans 12 amino acids. The chain's CDR3 is CAISVGDSEQYF. The DNA for the CDR3 is TGTGCCATCAGTGTAGGGGACAGCGAGCAGTACTTC.

The sample holds many counts of this clonotype. V gene TRBV28 combines with J gene TRBJ2-6; TRBD1 agrees at 7 bases. Germline assignment: CDR1 MDHEN and CDR2 SYDVKM. The CDR3 is 19 residues long. V lost 2 bases, J lost 0 bases, and 10 bases stayed unmatched. Here the CDR3 DNA reads TGTGCCAGCAGTTTACCTTGGACAGGAGAGAGCTCTGGGGCCAACGTCCTGACTTTC. Its translation: CASSLPWTGESSGANVLTF.

The V call is TRBV29-1, the J call TRBJ2-3; TRBD2 matches 7 bases. The germline gives CDR1 SQVTM, CDR2 ANQGSEA. This CDR3 contains 16 residues. Trimming at V came to 0 bases and at J to 5 bases, leaving 11 bases not matched to a gene. The CDR3 here is CSVEDPGLAAVDTQYF. CDR3 nucleotides: TGCAGCGTTGAAGATCCAGGCCTAGCGGCCGTAGATACGCAGTATTTT.

The V gene is TRBV11-1, the J gene TRBJ2-5; D unresolved. CDR3 length equals 15 residues. The germline V and J ends were trimmed by 5 bases and 2 bases, with 15 bases remaining between them. From germline, CDR1 is SGHAT and CDR2 FQDESV (reference sequence). CDR3 loop: CASSLRVLFQETQYF. The CDR3 DNA reads TGTGCCAGCAGCCTCCGGGTACTTTTTCAAGAGACCCAGTACTTC.

The chain joins TRBV10-3 to TRBJ2-3, with D possibly TRBD2 on 6 matching bases. The CDR3 has 16 amino acids. CDR1 is ENHRY, CDR2 SYGVKD, per germline. Trimming left V 0 bases short and J 3 bases short, with 13 bases between. The CDR3 nucleotides read TGTGCCATCAGTGAGTCGAAAGCGGGCGTTACAGATACGCAGTATTTT. Its protein product is CAISESKAGVTDTQYF.

The chain links TRBV10-3 to TRBJ2-1, with 8 bases that match TRBD2. Germline CDR1 ENHRY, CDR2 SYGVKD. V lost 11 bases, J lost 6 bases, and 12 bases stayed unmatched. CDR3 size: 14 residues. The CDR3: CASQRGTSPNEQFF. As DNA, the CDR3 is TGTGCCTCCCAGCGCGGGACTAGTCCCAATGAGCAGTTCTTC.

The chain uses TRBV6-6 and TRBJ1-2, with D perhaps TRBD1 (5 bases). The CDR3 length is 14 residues. Germline V gives CDR1 MNHNY, CDR2 SVGAGI (reference sequence). V was trimmed by 6 bases and J by 7 bases, leaving 18 bases between them. The CDR3 sequence is CASSPLGGEGGYTF. The CDR3 bases are TGTGCCAGCAGCCCCCTGGGGGGGGAAGGTGGCTACACCTTC.